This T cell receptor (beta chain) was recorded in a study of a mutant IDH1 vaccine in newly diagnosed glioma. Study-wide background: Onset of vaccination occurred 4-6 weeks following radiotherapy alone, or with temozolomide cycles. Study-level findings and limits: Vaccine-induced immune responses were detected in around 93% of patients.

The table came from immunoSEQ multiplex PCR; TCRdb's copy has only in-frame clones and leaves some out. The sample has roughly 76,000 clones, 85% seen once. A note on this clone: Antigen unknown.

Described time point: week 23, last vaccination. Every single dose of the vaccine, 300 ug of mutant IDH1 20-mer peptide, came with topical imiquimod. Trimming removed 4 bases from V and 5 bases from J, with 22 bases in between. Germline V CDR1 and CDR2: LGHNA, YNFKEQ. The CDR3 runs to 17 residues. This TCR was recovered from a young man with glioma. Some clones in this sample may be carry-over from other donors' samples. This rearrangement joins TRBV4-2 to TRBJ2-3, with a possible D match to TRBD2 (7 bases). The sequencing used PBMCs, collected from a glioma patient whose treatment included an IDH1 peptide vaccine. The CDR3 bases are TGTGCCAGCAGCCCGTATGGAGGGGGGGCCGACGGAGATACGCAGTATTTT. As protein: CASSPYGGGADGDTQYF.